The 28 T cell receptor beta chains presented below share a single source sample, sequenced in a study of blood T cell repertoires in COVID-19. Generated by immunoSEQ multiplex PCR, the TCRdb table keeps only in-frame clones and is missing some. The data show approximately 68,000 clones, with 65% to 90% seen just once and 15% to 20% held by the top ten. Specimen: peripheral blood. The receptors stem from an older man with active COVID-19.

The V gene is TRBV5-4, the J gene TRBJ1-1; tentatively, D is TRBD1 (5 bases). This CDR3 is built from 13 residues. Trimming took 0 bases from V and 11 from J, leaving 14 bases between them. Germline lookup yields CDR1 SGHNT and CDR2 YYREEE (reference sequence). CDR3 residues: CASSLAEGSLAFF. The CDR3 coding sequence is TGTGCCAGCAGCTTGGCGGAGGGGAGCTTGGCTTTCTTT.

This chain links TRBV27 with TRBJ1-2; the D gene is possibly TRBD1 (6 bases). The V and J ends lost 0 bases and 10 bases respectively, with 15 bases between them. The length of the CDR3 is 14 residues. The germline gives CDR1 MNHEY, CDR2 SMNVEV (reference sequence). For the CDR3, the DNA is TGTGCCAGCAGTTTATCCGCAGGGGTCGCTTCCTACACCTTC. Translated: CASSLSAGVASYTF.

This clone has only a few counts. CDR3 sequence reads: CASRQPPGQSQHF. The CDR3 DNA reads as TGTGCCAGCAGGCAACCACCGGGACAAAGCCAGCATTTT. The chain employs TRBV28 and TRBJ1-5, with D possibly matching TRBD1 (6 bases). CDR1 MDHEN and CDR2 SYDVKM come from the germline V gene. CDR3 size: 13 residues. V lost 6 bases and J lost 12, with 18 bases in between.

V and J are TRBV6-1 and TRBJ1-3; 8 bases map to TRBD1. Germline assignment: CDR1 MNHNS and CDR2 SASEGT. The V gene end was trimmed by 0 bases and the J gene end by 2 bases; junction bases not matched to a gene: 3. CDR3 length equals 16 residues. Here the CDR3 reads CASSEARGLAGNTIYF. The CDR3 DNA reads TGTGCCAGCAGTGAAGCCAGGGGGCTAGCTGGAAACACCATATATTTT.

The rearrangement joins TRBV9 to TRBJ1-2, with a tentative D call TRBD1 (5 bases). The CDR3 contains 14 residues. CDR1 and CDR2 from the germline V gene are SGDLS and YYNGEE. V shed 5 bases and J shed 6 bases, with 17 bases lying between them. CDR3 amino acids: CASSESWGRNGYTF. Written as DNA, the CDR3 is TGTGCCAGCAGTGAGTCGTGGGGGAGGAATGGCTACACCTTC.

V usage is TRBV5-6 and J usage is TRBJ2-5, with 8 bases fitting TRBD2. CDR3 length: 13 amino acids. CDR1 is SGHDT, CDR2 YYEEEE, per germline. V shed 10 bases, J shed 4 bases, and the junction held 9 bases outside the gene matches. This CDR3 is CAATTSGIETQYF. CDR3 in DNA: TGTGCCGCCACTACTAGCGGTATAGAGACCCAGTACTTC.

V is TRBV7-2 and J is TRBJ2-2; 8 positions match TRBD2. The CDR3 loop spans 17 amino acids. The junction had 13 bases not matched to a gene; V was cut back by 5 bases and J by 5 bases. Germline V lookup: CDR1 SGHTA, CDR2 FQGNSA. The CDR3 DNA is TGTGCCAGCAGCGATCCTTGGAGCGGGGGTAGAACCGGGGAGCTGTTTTTT. It translates to CASSDPWSGGRTGELFF.

The chain employs TRBV3-1 (or the pseudogene TRBV3-2) and TRBJ2-2, with a tentative D call TRBD2 (5 bases). Germline V gene data show CDR1 as LGHDT and CDR2 as YNNKEL (reference sequence). V lost 1 base, J lost 4 bases, and 13 bases lay in between. The length of the CDR3 is 16 residues. The CDR3 here is CASSQGYSAPTGELFF. The CDR3 DNA is TGTGCCAGCAGCCAAGGGTATAGCGCACCCACCGGGGAGCTGTTTTTT.

The chain carries TRBV3-1 (or the pseudogene TRBV3-2) and TRBJ1-5; the D gene is possibly TRBD1 (5 bases). V dropped 1 base and J dropped 4 bases, with 11 bases sitting between them. The germline V gene encodes CDR1 LGHDT and CDR2 YNNKEL (reference sequence). The CDR3 is made up of 15 amino acids. The CDR3 nucleotides are TGTGCCAGCAGCCAAGCCCCGACAGCTAATCAGCCCCAGCATTTT. This sequence encodes CASSQAPTANQPQHF.

This clone was detected a few times. The chain's CDR3 is CASSQDPNTGFDEQYF. CDR3 DNA: TGTGCCAGCAGCCAAGATCCGAATACAGGGTTCGACGAGCAGTACTTC. The rearrangement links TRBV3-1 (or the pseudogene TRBV3-2) to TRBJ2-7; maybe TRBD1 (6 bases). Germline-derived CDR1 and CDR2 are LGHDT and YNNKEL (reference sequence). The ends were cut back, 0 bases at V and 5 bases at J, with 17 bases in the middle. CDR3 size: 16 residues.

The CDR3, as DNA: TGTGCCAGCAGCCGTCGACAGACAGGGACCTATGGCTACACCTTC. Amino acid sequence: CASSRRQTGTYGYTF. This chain joins TRBV7-8 and TRBJ1-2; 7 bases are shared with TRBD1. Per the germline V gene, CDR1 is SGHVS and CDR2 is FQNEAQ. The CDR3 is 15 residues long. Trimming removed 5 bases from V and 4 bases from J; junction bases left unmatched: 10.

The V and J genes are TRBV28 and TRBJ2-1, with TRBD1 identical over 7 bases. J gave up 8 bases and V 5 bases, and 15 bases lay outside the gene matches. Germline CDR1 and CDR2: MDHEN and SYDVKM. The CDR3 contains 16 residues. In nucleotides, the CDR3 is TGTGCCAGCAGTACCCGACAGGGAACCCCTGGGGATGAGCAGTTCTTC. As protein: CASSTRQGTPGDEQFF.

V is TRBV9 and J is TRBJ2-3; 8 bases map to TRBD1. Germline CDR1 reads SGDLS; CDR2 reads YYNGEE. The CDR3 has 15 residues. With V trimmed by 3 bases and J by 1 base, 4 bases remained unmatched. CDR3 in DNA: TGTGCCAGCAGCGACAGGGGGTACGGCACAGATACGCAGTATTTT. Amino acid sequence: CASSDRGYGTDTQYF.

V gene TRBV3-1 (or the pseudogene TRBV3-2) combines with J gene TRBJ2-1, with 8 nucleotides matching TRBD2. V lost 4 bases and J lost 6; bases outside the gene matches: 8. The CDR3 length is 15 residues. Per the germline V gene, CDR1 is LGHDT and CDR2 is YNNKEL (reference sequence). CDR3 amino acids: CASSPRGGPLNEQFF. The CDR3 DNA follows: TGTGCCAGCAGCCCCCGGGGGGGCCCCCTCAATGAGCAGTTCTTC.

V and J are TRBV19 and TRBJ1-5; possible D gene TRBD1, 6 bases. V was pared by 7 bases and J by 3 bases, with 10 bases between. There are 13 residues in the CDR3. Germline V lookup: CDR1 LNHDA, CDR2 SQIVND (reference sequence). The CDR3 bases are TGTGCCAGTACTGGACAGAACAATCAGCCCCAGCATTTT. Protein: CASTGQNNQPQHF. Using reference TRBV19 and TRBJ1-5 for the parts outside the CDR3, the full variable domain is DGGITQSPKYLFRKEGQNVTLSCEQNLNHDAMYWYRQDPGQGLRLIYYSQIVNDFQKGDIAEGYSVSREKKESFPLTVTSAQKNPTAFYLCASTGQNNQPQHFGDGTRLSIL.

The chain joins TRBV5-1 to TRBJ2-5, with D perhaps TRBD1 (6 bases). Trimming pared 1 base from V and 9 bases from J, leaving 22 bases between. The CDR3 sequence is 16 residues long. Germline-derived CDR1 and CDR2 are SGHRS and YFSETQ. The CDR3 is CASSLSIPGRGEAQYF. Written as DNA, the CDR3 is TGCGCCAGCAGCTTGAGCATTCCGGGCAGGGGTGAAGCCCAGTACTTC. Supplemented by reference TRBV5-1 and TRBJ2-5, the full variable domain reads KAGVTQTPRYLIKTRGQQVTLSCSPISGHRSVSWYQQTPGQGLQFLFEYFSETQRNKGNFPGRFSGRQFSNSRSEMNVSTLELGDSALYLCASSLSIPGRGEAQYFGPGTRLLVL.

The chain has TRBV19 and TRBJ1-6; 8 positions match TRBD1. Trimming cost V 6 bases and J 2 bases; bases outside gene matches: 9. Germline V CDR1 and CDR2: LNHDA, SQIVND (reference sequence). CDR3 size: 17 residues. CDR3 coding DNA: TGTGCCAGTAGCCAAATGACAGGGGTGACCTATAATTCACCCCTCCACTTT. It specifies CASSQMTGVTYNSPLHF.

The chain employs TRBV3-1 (or the pseudogene TRBV3-2) and TRBJ1-2, with TRBD1 matching over 8 bases. CDR1 is LGHDT, CDR2 YNNKEL, per germline (reference sequence). CDR3 size: 16 residues. J lost 5 bases, V lost 1 base, and 9 bases had no gene match. In DNA, the CDR3 is TGTGCCAGCAGCCAAGGATTCTCGGGGACAGGATATGGCTACACCTTC. Its protein product is CASSQGFSGTGYGYTF.

The rearrangement joins TRBV18 to TRBJ2-7; D is possibly TRBD2 (5 bases). This CDR3 has 13 amino acids. Germline CDR1 reads KGHSH; CDR2 reads LQKENI. Trimming removed 5 bases at V and 2 bases at J, with 10 bases between. CDR3 sequence (DNA): TGTGCCAGCTCAAAGGACTCAACCTACGAGCAGTACTTC. Its protein is CASSKDSTYEQYF.

The genes are TRBV18 and TRBJ1-1; TRBD1 agrees at 11 bases. Germline V gives CDR1 KGHSH, CDR2 LQKENI. CDR3 length: 15 residues. The ends lost 5 bases at V and 0 bases at J; junction bases unmatched: 2. The CDR3 region has the DNA TGTGCCAGCTCATTGGGACAGGGGGTGAACACTGAAGCTTTCTTT. Protein sequence: CASSLGQGVNTEAFF.

This clone was seen just once. The rearrangement links TRBV18 to TRBJ2-3, with D unclear. The CDR3 totals 13 residues. CDR1 is KGHSH, CDR2 LQKENI, per germline. The V gene lost 0 bases and the J gene lost 3 bases, with 4 bases spanning the gap. DNA of the CDR3: TGTGCCAGCTCACCACCGAGTACAGATACGCAGTATTTT. Translated: CASSPPSTDTQYF.

In this sample, this clone turned up once. This chain links TRBV10-3 with TRBJ2-1; 10 bases match TRBD1. Germline V gives CDR1 ENHRY, CDR2 SYGVKD. The CDR3 extends over 15 amino acids. The J segment lost 7 bases and the V segment lost 4 bases, leaving 7 bases of the junction unmatched. The DNA of the CDR3 is TGTGCCATCAGTGCCCTTGGGACAGGGGCGAATGAGCAGTTCTTC. It encodes CAISALGTGANEQFF.

In this sample, this clone turned up a few times. The gene calls are TRBV5-1 and TRBJ2-7, with D perhaps TRBD1 (6 bases). Germline CDR1 and CDR2: SGHRS and YFSETQ. V lost 3 bases and J 2 bases, leaving 21 bases between the germline ends. This CDR3 has 17 residues. The CDR3 reads CASSSDTYRQDAYEQYF. CDR3 DNA sequence: TGCGCCAGCAGCTCGGATACTTACAGACAGGACGCCTACGAGCAGTACTTC.

Here the CDR3 reads CSVYPTTSGQETQYF. CDR3 DNA: TGCAGCGTCTACCCAACTACTAGCGGGCAAGAGACCCAGTACTTC. The chain is built from TRBV29-1 and TRBJ2-5; 9 positions agree with TRBD2. The CDR3 covers 15 residues. Germline V lookup: CDR1 SQVTM, CDR2 ANQGSEA. Trimming at V came to 6 bases and at J to 2 bases, leaving 10 bases not matched to a gene.

This clone was counted once. This chain connects TRBV3-1 (or the pseudogene TRBV3-2) to TRBJ1-1, with D perhaps matching TRBD1 (6 bases). Germline CDR1 is LGHDT and CDR2 is YNNKEL (reference sequence). The germline V and J ends were trimmed by 3 bases and 1 base, with 6 bases remaining between them. The CDR3 consists of 13 residues. The CDR3 sequence is CASSQGQNTEAFF. The CDR3 DNA sequence: TGTGCCAGCAGCCAGGGACAGAACACTGAAGCTTTCTTT.

The V gene is TRBV19, the J gene TRBJ2-7, with 7 bases fitting TRBD2. V lost 4 bases, J lost 2 bases, and 5 bases stayed unmatched. CDR1 is LNHDA, CDR2 SQIVND, per germline (reference sequence). The CDR3 is 14 amino acids. DNA of the CDR3: TGTGCCAGTAGTACAGGACTAGTAGCCTACGAGCAGTACTTC. Its protein product is CASSTGLVAYEQYF.

This clone was detected only a few times. The gene calls are TRBV7-6 and TRBJ1-3; D call uncertain. Germline values: CDR1 SGHVS, CDR2 FNYEAQ. Trimming removed 1 base at V and 0 bases at J, with 10 bases between. The CDR3 covers 16 residues. CDR3 residues: CASSLEPRSSGNTIYF. The CDR3 DNA reads as TGTGCCAGCAGCTTAGAGCCCCGGAGCTCTGGAAACACCATATATTTT.

V and J are TRBV6-6 and TRBJ2-2; TRBD2 matches at 7 bases. The V and J ends lost 5 bases and 2 bases, in that order; junction bases with no gene match: 14. The length of the CDR3 is 18 residues. Germline CDR1 reads MNHNY; CDR2 reads SVGAGI (reference sequence). The CDR3 protein is CASSPPNLLADNTGELFF. CDR3 in DNA: TGTGCCAGCAGTCCCCCAAATCTTCTAGCGGACAACACCGGGGAGCTGTTTTTT.